This T cell receptor beta chain was identified in a study of T cells after posttransplantation cyclophosphamide. About this clone: No antigen is known for it.

Control samples came 1 year after myeloablative marrow transplants with methotrexate plus calcineurin inhibitor. Broader study findings: Donor CD8+ memory clones often dominated recipient blood repertoires at later times. After PTCy, TRB diversity resembled that of CNI/methotrexate controls. Tissue-infiltrating T cells from skin or gut overlapped little with blood T cells.

Germline V lookup: CDR1 SGHTS, CDR2 YDEGEE. The length of the CDR3 is 16 residues. The J segment lost 1 base and the V segment lost 5 bases, leaving 11 bases of the junction unmatched. The method was immunoSEQ multiplex PCR; TCRdb's version includes in-frame clones alone and lacks a portion of them. Counted here are 15,000 to 20,000 clones, 85% occurring once; the ten biggest clones make up less than 30%. The sequence derives from a young adult female patient who received an allogeneic stem cell transplant from an unrelated donor, was CMV-positive, and had acute and chronic GVHD. Some T cells may originate from the graft donor. The rearrangement joins TRBV5-8 to TRBJ1-2; 7 nucleotides align to TRBD1. Material: PBMCs, obtained after allogeneic stem cell transplant with calcineurin inhibitor and methotrexate. CDR3 sequence reads: CASRYHAGTVNYGYTF. In nucleotides, the CDR3 is TGTGCCAGCAGATATCACGCCGGGACAGTTAACTATGGCTACACCTTC.